Following are 20 T cell receptor beta chains from one sample sequenced in a study of identical twins. A single record per CDR3 protein comes from TCRdb applying MiXCR to the 5' RACE reads. The sample yields around 690,000 distinct CDR3 sequences, about 20% seen once. The sample also formed part of further work on T cells expressing NK-cell markers.

Source material: PBMCs. These receptors came from a young woman in good health.

This clonotype was seen only a few times. This chain joins TRBV7-2 and TRBJ1-2; D gene uncertain. Germline loops: CDR1 SGHTA, CDR2 FQGNSA. This CDR3 is built from 12 residues. Trimming cost V 1 base and J 8 bases, with 8 bases left between them. CDR3 in amino acids: CASSLEYEGYTF. Written as DNA, the CDR3 is TGTGCCAGCAGCTTAGAATACGAGGGCTACACCTTC.

This clonotype was seen ten or more times. V and J are TRBV9 and TRBJ1-1; weak D call: TRBD1 (6 bases). The germline V gene encodes CDR1 SGDLS and CDR2 YYNGEE. V lost 3 bases to trimming and J lost 8 bases, with 11 bases between them. This CDR3 comprises 12 residues. CDR3 in DNA: TGTGCCAGCAGCGCCGGGGGGGCCGAAGCTTTCTTT. It translates to CASSAGGAEAFF.

This chain links TRBV7-2 with TRBJ2-2, with 7 bases fitting TRBD1. This CDR3 is built from 16 residues. Germline assignment: CDR1 SGHTA and CDR2 FQGNSA. Trimming at V came to 5 bases and at J to 7 bases, leaving 13 bases not matched to a gene. CDR3 nucleotides: TGTGCCAGCAGCGAACAGGGGTCGAGGAAGCACGGGGAGCTGTTTTTT. It specifies CASSEQGSRKHGELFF.

J is TRBJ2-4 and V is TRBV6-1; 7 bases match TRBD1. The germline V gene encodes CDR1 MNHNS and CDR2 SASEGT. The CDR3 is 15 residues long. V shed 5 bases, J shed 3 bases, and the junction held 7 bases outside the gene matches. The CDR3 DNA reads as TGTGCCAGCAGTCGACAGGGATTTGGCAAAAACATTCAGTACTTC. Its translation is CASSRQGFGKNIQYF.

This clonotype was counted many times. The V call is TRBV20-1, the J call TRBJ1-2; D may be TRBD1 (5 bases). The CDR3 runs 12 residues. Trimming stripped 7 bases from V and 7 bases from J, with 16 bases between. Germline-derived CDR1 and CDR2 are DFQATT and SNEGSKA (reference sequence). The DNA for the CDR3 is TGCAGTGGTACCTGGGGGGAACTTGGCTACACCTTC. This encodes CSGTWGELGYTF.

This clonotype was seen many times. The chain links TRBV6-4 to TRBJ2-2, with D hard to call. The V end was cut by 3 bases, the J end by 1 base, with 6 bases between. This CDR3 has 14 residues. The germline V gene encodes CDR1 MRHNA and CDR2 SNTAGT. CDR3 DNA sequence: TGTGCCAGCAGTGAGGACGGGAACACCGGGGAGCTGTTTTTT. It encodes CASSEDGNTGELFF.

This clonotype was seen a handful of times. The V and J genes are TRBV12-3 or TRBV12-4 and TRBJ2-7; 8 bases match TRBD1. The V and J ends lost 4 bases and 5 bases, in that order; junction bases with no gene match: 10. This CDR3 is built from 15 residues. CDR3 in amino acids: CASSSLQGVENEQYF. In DNA, the CDR3 is TGTGCCAGCAGTTCCCTACAGGGGGTGGAGAACGAGCAGTACTTC.

The V and J genes are TRBV6-1 and TRBJ2-2; the match to TRBD1 covers 9 bases. This CDR3 comprises 16 residues. Germline assignment: CDR1 MNHNS and CDR2 SASEGT. V gave up 4 bases and J gave up 5 bases; unmatched junction bases: 8. The CDR3 is CASSAPGTGRTGELFF. The CDR3 DNA reads as TGTGCCAGCAGTGCCCCCGGGACAGGGAGAACCGGGGAGCTGTTTTTT.

V is TRBV9 and J is TRBJ2-5, with TRBD2 matching over 14 bases. The germline V gene has CDR1 SGDLS and CDR2 YYNGEE. V shed 0 bases, J shed 4 bases, and the junction held 5 bases outside the gene matches. CDR3 length: 17 residues. This CDR3 reads CASSVGGLAGARETQYF. CDR3 in DNA: TGTGCCAGCAGCGTAGGGGGACTAGCGGGGGCAAGAGAGACCCAGTACTTC.

This clonotype was recorded many times. The V gene is TRBV9, the J gene TRBJ2-7; TRBD2 is a possible D gene (6 bases). The germline V gene has CDR1 SGDLS and CDR2 YYNGEE. With 3 bases removed from V and 2 bases from J, the gap between germline ends came to 15 bases. The CDR3 spans 15 residues. As DNA, the CDR3 is TGTGCCAGCAGCGCGAGCGCGGGGTATACCTACGAGCAGTACTTC. It codes for CASSASAGYTYEQYF.

V and J are TRBV18 and TRBJ1-3; the D gene is possibly TRBD1 (6 bases). Germline V gives CDR1 KGHSH, CDR2 LQKENI. This CDR3 contains 14 residues. V lost 2 bases, J lost 4 bases, and 9 bases lay in between. CDR3 in DNA: TGTGCCAGCTCACCATCCGACAGGGGAAACACCATATATTTT. This translates into CASSPSDRGNTIYF.

The V and J genes are TRBV12-5 and TRBJ1-2; no definite D call. CDR3 length: 13 amino acids. Trimming cost V 6 bases and J 5 bases, with 13 bases left between them. Germline V gene data show CDR1 as LGHNT and CDR2 as FRNRAP. The CDR3, as DNA: TGTGCTAGTGGACCCCCGCGGTTGTATGGCTACACCTTC. The encoded protein is CASGPPRLYGYTF.

This clonotype was seen more than once but under ten times. The chain joins TRBV18 to TRBJ2-2, with a tentative D call TRBD2 (5 bases). V gave up 3 bases and J gave up 9 bases, with 14 bases separating them. The CDR3 runs to 14 residues. Germline V gene data show CDR1 as KGHSH and CDR2 as LQKENI. In DNA form, the CDR3 reads TGTGCCAGCTCACCGGAGGCGAGTAACCGGGAGCTGTTTTTT. Residues: CASSPEASNRELFF.

This clonotype was picked up many times. The V and J genes are TRBV12-3 or TRBV12-4 and TRBJ2-1; 10 bases fit TRBD2. With V trimmed by 7 bases and J by 6 bases, 12 bases remained unmatched. The CDR3 extends over 16 amino acids. The DNA for the CDR3 is TGTGCCAGCACCTCCAGGATAGGACTAGCGGCCAATGAGCAGTTCTTC. It is translated as CASTSRIGLAANEQFF.

The genes are TRBV5-4 and TRBJ2-7; 8 nucleotides match TRBD1. Trimming removed 1 base from V and 9 bases from J; junction bases left unmatched: 9. CDR3 length: 14 amino acids. Germline V lookup: CDR1 SGHNT, CDR2 YYREEE (reference sequence). CDR3 in amino acids: CASSLQGAGSPQYF. The CDR3 nucleotides read TGTGCCAGCAGCTTGCAGGGGGCCGGGAGTCCGCAGTACTTC.

This clonotype was counted between two and nine times. The gene calls are TRBV20-1 and TRBJ2-7, with D possibly TRBD2 on 6 matching bases. The CDR3 spans 12 residues. V was trimmed by 7 bases and J by 5 bases, leaving 15 bases between them. Germline loops: CDR1 DFQATT, CDR2 SNEGSKA (reference sequence). For the CDR3, the DNA is TGCAGTGGTTATGCGGGGTGGCACGAGCAGTACTTC. Translating it yields CSGYAGWHEQYF.

This clonotype was observed many times. The V and J genes are TRBV7-9 and TRBJ2-1; 7 nucleotides line up with TRBD2. The CDR3 is 15 amino acids. The ends lost 5 bases at V and 2 bases at J; junction bases unmatched: 6. The V gene's germline CDR1 is SEHNR and CDR2 FQNEAQ (reference sequence). CDR3 in DNA: TGTGCCAGCAGCAGCAGCGGGACTCCCTACAATGAGCAGTTCTTC. Protein sequence: CASSSSGTPYNEQFF.

This clonotype was seen many times. V and J are TRBV28 and TRBJ1-5, with 9 bases that match TRBD1. CDR3 length: 14 amino acids. Germline CDR1 and CDR2: MDHEN and SYDVKM. The V gene end was trimmed by 8 bases and the J gene end by 13 bases; junction bases not matched to a gene: 15. CDR3 loop: CASGGRQGGKSQHF. The CDR3 bases are TGTGCCAGCGGAGGGAGACAGGGGGGGAAGTCTCAGCATTTT.

The rearrangement uses TRBV5-1 and TRBJ2-7, with 7 bases lining up with TRBD1. With V trimmed by 5 bases and J by 5 bases, 16 bases remained unmatched. This CDR3 has 16 amino acids. Germline CDR1 SGHRS, CDR2 YFSETQ. As DNA, the CDR3 is TGCGCCAGCAGTCTGGCCCGGGGACAGCCCGGGGACGAGCAGTACTTC. It yields the protein CASSLARGQPGDEQYF.

The chain has TRBV20-1 and TRBJ2-5; a weak D match, TRBD2 (6 bases). Per the germline V gene, CDR1 is DFQATT and CDR2 is SNEGSKA (reference sequence). The germline V and J ends were trimmed by 0 bases and 4 bases, with 15 bases remaining between them. There are 15 residues in the CDR3. For the CDR3, the DNA is TGCAGTGCTAGAGATCCTTGGAGGGGAGGAGAGACCCAGTACTTC. It encodes CSARDPWRGGETQYF.